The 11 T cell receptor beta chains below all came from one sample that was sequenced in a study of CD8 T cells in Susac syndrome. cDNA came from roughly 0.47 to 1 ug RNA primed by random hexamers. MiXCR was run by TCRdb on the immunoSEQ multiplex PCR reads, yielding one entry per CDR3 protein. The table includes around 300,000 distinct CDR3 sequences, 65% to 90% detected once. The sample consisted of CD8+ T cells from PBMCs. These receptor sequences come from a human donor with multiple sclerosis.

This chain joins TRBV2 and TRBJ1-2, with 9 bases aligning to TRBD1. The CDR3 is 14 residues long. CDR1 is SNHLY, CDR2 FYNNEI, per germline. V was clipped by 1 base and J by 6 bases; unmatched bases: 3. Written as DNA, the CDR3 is TGTGCCAGCAGTGAAGGGACAGGGGACAATGGCTACACCTTC. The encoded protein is CASSEGTGDNGYTF.

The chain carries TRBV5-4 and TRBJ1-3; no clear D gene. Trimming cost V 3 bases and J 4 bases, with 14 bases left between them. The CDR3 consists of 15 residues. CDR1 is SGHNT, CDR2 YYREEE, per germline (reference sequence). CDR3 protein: CASSYDPGSGNTIYF. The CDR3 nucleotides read TGTGCCAGCAGCTATGATCCCGGGTCAGGAAACACCATATATTTT.

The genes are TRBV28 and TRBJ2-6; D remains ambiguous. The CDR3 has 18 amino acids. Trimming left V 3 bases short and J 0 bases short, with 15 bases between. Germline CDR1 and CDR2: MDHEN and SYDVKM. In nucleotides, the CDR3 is TGTGCCAGCAGTTTTCAGCATCCCGAGAGCTCTGGGGCCAACGTCCTGACTTTC. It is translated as CASSFQHPESSGANVLTF. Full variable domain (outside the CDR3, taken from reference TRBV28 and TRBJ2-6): DVKVTQSSRYLVKRTGEKVFLECVQDMDHENMFWYRQDPGLGLRLIYFSYDVKMKEKGDIPEGYSVSREKKERFSLILESASTNQTSMYLCASSFQHPESSGANVLTFGAGSRLTVL.

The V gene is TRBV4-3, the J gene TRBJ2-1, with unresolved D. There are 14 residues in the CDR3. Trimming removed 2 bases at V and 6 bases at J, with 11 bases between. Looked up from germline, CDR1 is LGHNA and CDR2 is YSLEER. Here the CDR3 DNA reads TGCGCCAGCAGCCAATCAGTCCTAAGCAATGAGCAGTTCTTC. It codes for CASSQSVLSNEQFF.

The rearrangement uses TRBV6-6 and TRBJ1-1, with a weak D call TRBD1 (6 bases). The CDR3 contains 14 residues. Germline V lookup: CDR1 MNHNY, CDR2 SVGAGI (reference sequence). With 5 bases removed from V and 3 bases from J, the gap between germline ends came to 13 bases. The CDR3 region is CASSQKGGHTEAFF. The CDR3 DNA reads TGTGCCAGCAGTCAAAAGGGGGGGCACACTGAAGCTTTCTTT.

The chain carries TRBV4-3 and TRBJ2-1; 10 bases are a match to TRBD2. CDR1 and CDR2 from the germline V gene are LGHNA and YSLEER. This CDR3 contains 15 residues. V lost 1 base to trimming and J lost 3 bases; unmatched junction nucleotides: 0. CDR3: CASSQGLAGYNEQFF. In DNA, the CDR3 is TGCGCCAGCAGCCAAGGACTAGCGGGCTACAATGAGCAGTTCTTC.

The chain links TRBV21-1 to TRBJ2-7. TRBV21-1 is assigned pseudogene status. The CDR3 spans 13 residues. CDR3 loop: CASSKGTKDEQYF. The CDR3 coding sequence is TGTGCCAGCAGCAAAGGGACCAAAGACGAGCAGTACTTC.

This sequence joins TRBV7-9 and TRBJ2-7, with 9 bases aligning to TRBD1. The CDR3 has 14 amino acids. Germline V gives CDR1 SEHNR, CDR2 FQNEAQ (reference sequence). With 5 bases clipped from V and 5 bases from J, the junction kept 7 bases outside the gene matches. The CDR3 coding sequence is TGTGCCAGCAGCCCGGGGACAGGGCTACACGAGCAGTACTTC. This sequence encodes CASSPGTGLHEQYF.

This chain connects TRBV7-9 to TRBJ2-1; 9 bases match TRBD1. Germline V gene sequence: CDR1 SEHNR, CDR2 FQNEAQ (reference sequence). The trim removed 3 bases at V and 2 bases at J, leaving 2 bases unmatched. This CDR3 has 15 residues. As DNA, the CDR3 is TGTGCCAGCAGCTTCCGACAGGGGGCCTACAATGAGCAGTTCTTC. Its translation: CASSFRQGAYNEQFF.

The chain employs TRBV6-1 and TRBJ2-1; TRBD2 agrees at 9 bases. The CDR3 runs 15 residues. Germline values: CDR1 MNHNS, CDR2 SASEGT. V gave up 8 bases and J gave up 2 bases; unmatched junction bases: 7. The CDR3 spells CASLISGSPYNEQFF. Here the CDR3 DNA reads TGTGCCAGCCTCATTAGCGGGAGTCCCTACAATGAGCAGTTCTTC.

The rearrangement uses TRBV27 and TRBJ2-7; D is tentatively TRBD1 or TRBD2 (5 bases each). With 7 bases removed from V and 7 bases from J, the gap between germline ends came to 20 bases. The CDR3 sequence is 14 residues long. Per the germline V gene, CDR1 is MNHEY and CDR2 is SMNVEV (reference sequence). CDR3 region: CASTPGPGRSEQYF. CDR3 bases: TGTGCCAGCACCCCGGGGCCAGGGCGATCGGAGCAGTACTTC.